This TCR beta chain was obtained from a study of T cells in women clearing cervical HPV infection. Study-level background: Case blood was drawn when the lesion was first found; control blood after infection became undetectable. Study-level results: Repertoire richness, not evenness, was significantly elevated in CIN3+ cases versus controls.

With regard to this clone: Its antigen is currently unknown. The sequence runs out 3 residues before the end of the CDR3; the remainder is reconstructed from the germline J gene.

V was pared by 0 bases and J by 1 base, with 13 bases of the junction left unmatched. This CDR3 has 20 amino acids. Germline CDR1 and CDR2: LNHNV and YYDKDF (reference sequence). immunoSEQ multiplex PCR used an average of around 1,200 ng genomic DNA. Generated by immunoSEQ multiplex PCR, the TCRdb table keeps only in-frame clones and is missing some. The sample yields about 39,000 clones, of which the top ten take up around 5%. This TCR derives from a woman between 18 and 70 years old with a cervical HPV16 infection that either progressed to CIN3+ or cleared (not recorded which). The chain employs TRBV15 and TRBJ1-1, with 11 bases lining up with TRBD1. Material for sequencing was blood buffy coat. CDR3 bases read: TGTGCCACCAGCAGAGATATTCCAGGACAGGGGGCTAATAGGAACACTGAA. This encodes CATSRDIPGQGANRNTE. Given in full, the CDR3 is CATSRDIPGQGANRNTEAFF.